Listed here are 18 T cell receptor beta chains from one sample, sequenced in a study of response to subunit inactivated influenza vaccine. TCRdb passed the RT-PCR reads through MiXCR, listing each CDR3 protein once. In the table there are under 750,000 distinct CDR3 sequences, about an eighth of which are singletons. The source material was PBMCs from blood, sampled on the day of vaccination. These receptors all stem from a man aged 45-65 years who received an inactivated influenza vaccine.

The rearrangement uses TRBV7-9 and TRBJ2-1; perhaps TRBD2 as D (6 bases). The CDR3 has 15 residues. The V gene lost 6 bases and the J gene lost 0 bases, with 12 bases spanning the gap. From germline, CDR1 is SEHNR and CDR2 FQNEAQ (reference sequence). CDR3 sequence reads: CASSRDFYSYNEQFF. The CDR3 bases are TGTGCCAGCAGTCGGGACTTCTACTCCTACAATGAGCAGTTCTTC.

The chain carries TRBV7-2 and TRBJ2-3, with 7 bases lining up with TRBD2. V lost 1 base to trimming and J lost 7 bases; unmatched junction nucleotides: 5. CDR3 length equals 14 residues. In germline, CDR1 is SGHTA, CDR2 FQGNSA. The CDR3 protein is CASSLGDYQNTQYF. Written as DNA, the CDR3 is TGTGCCAGCAGCTTAGGGGACTACCAAAATACGCAGTATTTT. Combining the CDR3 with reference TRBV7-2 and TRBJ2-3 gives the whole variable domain GAGVSQSPSNKVTEKGKDVELRCDPISGHTALYWYRQSLGQGLEFLIYFQGNSAPDKSGLPSDRFSAERTGGSVSTLTIQRTQQEDSAVYLCASSLGDYQNTQYFGPGTRLTVL.

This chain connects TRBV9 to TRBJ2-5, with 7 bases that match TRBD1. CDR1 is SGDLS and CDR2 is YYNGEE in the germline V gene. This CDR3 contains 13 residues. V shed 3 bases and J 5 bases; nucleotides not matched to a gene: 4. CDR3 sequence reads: CASSAYRGETQYF. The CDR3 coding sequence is TGTGCCAGCAGCGCTTACAGGGGTGAGACCCAGTACTTC.

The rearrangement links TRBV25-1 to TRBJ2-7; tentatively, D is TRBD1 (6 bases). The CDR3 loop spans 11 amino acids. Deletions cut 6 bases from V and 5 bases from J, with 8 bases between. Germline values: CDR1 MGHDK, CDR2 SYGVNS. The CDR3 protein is CASRRGNEQYF. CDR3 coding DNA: TGTGCCAGCAGAAGGGGGAACGAGCAGTACTTC.

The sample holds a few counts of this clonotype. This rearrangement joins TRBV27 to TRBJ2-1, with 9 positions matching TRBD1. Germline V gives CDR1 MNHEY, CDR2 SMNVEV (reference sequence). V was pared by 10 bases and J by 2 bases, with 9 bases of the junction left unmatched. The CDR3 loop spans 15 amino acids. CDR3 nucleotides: TGTGCCATCAAACCGGGACAGGGACCCTACAATGAGCAGTTCTTC. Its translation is CAIKPGQGPYNEQFF.

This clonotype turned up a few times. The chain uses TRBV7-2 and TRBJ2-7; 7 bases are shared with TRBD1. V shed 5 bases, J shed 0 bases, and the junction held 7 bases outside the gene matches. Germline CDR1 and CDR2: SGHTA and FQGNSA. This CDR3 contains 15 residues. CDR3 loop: CASSTRQGASYEQYF. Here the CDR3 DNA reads TGTGCCAGCAGCACCCGACAGGGAGCCTCCTACGAGCAGTACTTC.

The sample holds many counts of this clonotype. Here the CDR3 DNA reads TGTGCCAGCAGCCCAGGGGAAGAGACCCAGTACTTC. This sequence encodes CASSPGEETQYF. The chain joins TRBV12-3 or TRBV12-4 to TRBJ2-5; a possible D gene is TRBD1 (6 bases). With 6 bases removed from V and 3 bases from J, the gap between germline ends came to 8 bases. The CDR3 contains 12 residues.

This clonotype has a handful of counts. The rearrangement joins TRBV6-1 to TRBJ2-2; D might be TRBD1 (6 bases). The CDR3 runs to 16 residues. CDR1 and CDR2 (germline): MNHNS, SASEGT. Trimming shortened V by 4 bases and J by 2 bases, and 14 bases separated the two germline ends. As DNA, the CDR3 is TGTGCCAGCAGTGTTTCGGGACATTTCAACACCGGGGAGCTGTTTTTT. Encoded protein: CASSVSGHFNTGELFF.

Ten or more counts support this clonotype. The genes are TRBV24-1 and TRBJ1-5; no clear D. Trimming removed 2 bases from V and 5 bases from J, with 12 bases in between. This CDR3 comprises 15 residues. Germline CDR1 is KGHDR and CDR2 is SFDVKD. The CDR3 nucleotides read TGTGCCACCAGTGATTATGGGTCCGGGGATCAGCCCCAGCATTTT. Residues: CATSDYGSGDQPQHF.

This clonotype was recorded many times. CDR3 loop: CASSLRVLAGTDEQFF. CDR3 coding DNA: TGTGCCAGCAGTTTAAGGGTACTAGCGGGGACGGATGAGCAGTTCTTC. The rearrangement uses TRBV27 and TRBJ2-1; 10 positions match TRBD2. CDR1 MNHEY and CDR2 SMNVEV come from the germline V gene (reference sequence). With 2 bases clipped from V and 8 bases from J, the junction kept 9 bases outside the gene matches. The CDR3 extends over 16 amino acids.

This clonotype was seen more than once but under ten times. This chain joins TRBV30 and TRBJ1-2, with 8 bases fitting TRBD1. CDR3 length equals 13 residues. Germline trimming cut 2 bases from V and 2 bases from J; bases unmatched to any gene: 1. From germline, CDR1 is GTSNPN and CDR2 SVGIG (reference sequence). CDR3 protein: CAWSRQGNYGYTF. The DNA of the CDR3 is TGTGCCTGGAGTCGACAGGGGAACTATGGCTACACCTTC.

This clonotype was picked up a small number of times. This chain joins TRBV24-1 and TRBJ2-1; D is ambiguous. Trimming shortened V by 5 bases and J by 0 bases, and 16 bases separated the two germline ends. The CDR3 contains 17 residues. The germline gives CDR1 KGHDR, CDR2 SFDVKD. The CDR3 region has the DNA TGTGCCACCAGTGGCAAGGGCCTTACAACCTCCTACAATGAGCAGTTCTTC. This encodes CATSGKGLTTSYNEQFF.

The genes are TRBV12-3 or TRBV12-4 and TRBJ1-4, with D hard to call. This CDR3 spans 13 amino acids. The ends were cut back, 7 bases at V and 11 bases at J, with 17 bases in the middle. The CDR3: CASTQRAASKLFF. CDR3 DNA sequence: TGTGCCAGCACCCAAAGGGCCGCAAGCAAACTGTTTTTT.

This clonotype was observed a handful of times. CDR3: CASRPEQGIPSETQYF. The CDR3 nucleotides are TGTGCCAGCAGGCCAGAACAGGGAATCCCTTCGGAGACCCAGTACTTC. V is TRBV12-3 or TRBV12-4 and J is TRBJ2-5, with a tentative D call TRBD1 (6 bases). Trimming removed 6 bases at V and 5 bases at J, with 22 bases between. The CDR3 totals 16 residues.

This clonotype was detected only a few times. CDR3 in DNA: TGTGCCAGCAGCCTAACCCAGGGGAAAAACATTCAGTACTTC. Encoded protein: CASSLTQGKNIQYF. V gene TRBV6-2 or TRBV6-3 combines with J gene TRBJ2-4; D may be TRBD1 (6 bases). The CDR3 extends over 14 amino acids. Germline V gene lookup returns CDR1 MNHEY and CDR2 SVGEGT. Trimming shortened V by 6 bases and J by 4 bases, and 13 bases separated the two germline ends.

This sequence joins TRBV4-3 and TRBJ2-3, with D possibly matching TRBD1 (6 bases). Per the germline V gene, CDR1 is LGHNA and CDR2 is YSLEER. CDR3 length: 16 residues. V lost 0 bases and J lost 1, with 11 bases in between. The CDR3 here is CASSQDMYRGTDTQYF. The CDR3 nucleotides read TGCGCCAGCAGCCAAGATATGTACAGGGGCACAGATACGCAGTATTTT.

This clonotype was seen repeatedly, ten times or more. The DNA for the CDR3 is TGTGCCAGCAGCCCCCGGACCGGGCCTCGCTCTGGAAACACCATATATTTT. Translated, it gives CASSPRTGPRSGNTIYF. The rearrangement uses TRBV7-2 and TRBJ1-3; no clear D gene. This CDR3 spans 17 amino acids. Per germline, CDR1 SGHTA and CDR2 FQGNSA. Trimming left V 5 bases short and J 0 bases short, with 17 bases between.

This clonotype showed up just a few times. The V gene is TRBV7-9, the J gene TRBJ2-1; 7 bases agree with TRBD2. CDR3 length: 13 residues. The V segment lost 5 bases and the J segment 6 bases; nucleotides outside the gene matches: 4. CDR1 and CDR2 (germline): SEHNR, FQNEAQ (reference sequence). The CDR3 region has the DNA TGTGCCAGCAGCCCCGGGACTATCAATGAGCAGTTCTTC. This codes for CASSPGTINEQFF. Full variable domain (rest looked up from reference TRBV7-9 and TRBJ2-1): DTGVSQNPRHKITKRGQNVTFRCDPISEHNRLYWYRQTLGQGPEFLTYFQNEAQLEKSRLLSDRFSAERPKGSFSTLEIQRTEQGDSAMYLCASSPGTINEQFFGPGTRLTVL.